The T cell receptor (beta chain) under discussion was sequenced for a study of T cells expressing NK-cell markers (dated by TCRdb to 2020 to 2021). About the study as a whole: TCR beta-chain repertoires were profiled in sorted CD3+CD56+NKG2C+, CD3+CD56+NKG2C- and CD3+CD56-NKG2C+ T-cell subsets from several donors. Among the eight sequenced donors, seven were HCMV-seropositive and one was HCMV-seronegative. All eight donors whose samples were sequenced were randomly selected healthy volunteers, three of them men and five women. Libraries were sequenced as 2 x 150 bp reads on Illumina HiSeq 2000/2500, MiSeq or NextSeq. Here is what the overall study found, with its caveats: Whether the expanded NKG2C-expressing T cell clones were specific for HCMV antigens remained unclear. In a handful of donors, the dominant CD3+CD56+NKG2C+ clonotypes ranked among the top 10 CD8+ clonotypes, making up about 1.0-7.5% of CD8+ T cells. Those dominant clonotypes were again the most abundant among CD3+CD56-NKG2C+ cells in several donors, at roughly 28.3-65%.

Taken from cysteine to phenylalanine, the CDR3 has 15 residues. No nucleotide data were recorded. CDR1 and CDR2 (DFQATT, SNEGSKA) derive from the germline V gene (reference sequence). To determine HCMV serostatus, a commercial ELISA kit was used to detect HCMV-specific IgG in serum. Ficoll density gradient centrifugation was used to isolate peripheral blood mononuclear cells from blood. About this clonotype itself: Its antigen specificity is not known.

Sequencing took place on an Illumina HiSeq 2000. TCR beta cDNA libraries were prepared using 5'RACE template switching, which introduced a universal primer site and unique molecular identifiers. cDNA synthesis was primed from the TCR beta constant segment, followed by two successive PCR amplification steps. On the authors' methods: MIGEC was used to demultiplex reads and group reads by UMI, and MiTCR was used to assemble and quantify clonotypes. To exclude erroneous sequences, only TCR cDNA sequences supported by at least two reads were retained. The tcR package was used for downstream repertoire analysis, and clonotypes were matched across fractions by CDR3 nucleotide sequence plus V segment. Antigen specificity was annotated against VDJdb with VDJmatch, allowing one amino acid substitution in CDR3. TCRdb reprocessed the reads, reporting each CDR3 protein sequence once and no DNA. TCRdb's processing, not the study's, gives the V and J calls here. This specimen's table enumerates 350,000 to 400,000 distinct CDR3 sequences. The top ten clonotypes cover approximately 11% of the sample.

This receptor chain uses TRBV20-1 and TRBJ2-7. The clonotype originates from a woman aged 45 to 65 in good health. Donor details come from another sample of the same person, matched by shared clones. The sequencing input was blood T cells: a sorted CD56 or NKG2C T cell subset, CD4+ or CD8+ T cells, or bulk PBMC T cells (not recorded which). The CDR3 protein sequence reads: CSARDVSGGPHEQYF.